Below, 25 T cell receptor beta chains from the same sample are listed, as sequenced in a study of cytomegalovirus exposure and HLA in healthy donors. With 60 Vbeta and 13 Jbeta primers, the PCR was carried out. TCRdb's table, derived via immunoSEQ multiplex PCR, lists solely in-frame clones and lacks some. The sample has around 70,000 clones. The specimen sequenced was PBMCs. The origin of the receptors is a man aged 40-49 years in good health and CMV-seronegative.

The chain joins TRBV6-1 to TRBJ1-2; 8 bases map to TRBD1. Trimming at V came to 9 bases and at J to 8 bases, leaving 11 bases not matched to a gene. The CDR3 extends over 13 amino acids. In germline, CDR1 is MNHNS, CDR2 SASEGT. The CDR3 reads CASAIQGVQGYTF. CDR3 bases: TGTGCCAGTGCGATACAGGGGGTACAGGGCTACACCTTC.

This chain joins TRBV29-1 and TRBJ1-1; D possibly corresponds to TRBD1 (5 bases). CDR3 length equals 12 residues. V lost 7 bases and J 2 bases, leaving 11 bases between the germline ends. In germline, CDR1 is SQVTM, CDR2 ANQGSEA. CDR3 in DNA: TGCAGCGGCAGGGTCCTAAACACTGAAGCTTTCTTT. This encodes CSGRVLNTEAFF. Full variable domain (outside the CDR3, taken from reference TRBV29-1 and TRBJ1-1): SAVISQKPSRDICQRGTSLTIQCQVDSQVTMMFWYRQQPGQSLTLIATANQGSEATYESGFVIDKFPISRPNLTFSTLTVSNMSPEDSSIYLCSGRVLNTEAFFGQGTRLTVV.

The rearrangement links TRBV30 to TRBJ2-7, with D possibly matching TRBD1 (5 bases). Deletions cut 1 base from V and 3 bases from J, with 10 bases between. The V gene's germline CDR1 is GTSNPN and CDR2 SVGIG (reference sequence). This CDR3 comprises 13 residues. The CDR3 sequence: CAWSEDTFYEQYF. The CDR3 DNA reads as TGTGCCTGGAGTGAGGACACTTTCTACGAGCAGTACTTC. The variable domain in full, with the rest retrieved from reference TRBV30 and TRBJ2-7, is SQTIHQWPATLVQPVGSPLSLECTVEGTSNPNLYWYRQAAGRGLQLLFYSVGIGQISSEVPQNLSASRPQDRQFILSSKKLLLSDSGFYLCAWSEDTFYEQYFGPGTRLTVT.

The chain links TRBV30 to TRBJ2-3, with 10 positions matching TRBD1. Germline-derived CDR1 and CDR2 are GTSNPN and SVGIG (reference sequence). CDR3 length: 17 amino acids. V gave up 2 bases and J gave up 0 bases; unmatched junction bases: 8. The CDR3 DNA reads TGTGCCTGGAGTCAGGAGACAGGGGGCATCAGCACAGATACGCAGTATTTT. It specifies CAWSQETGGISTDTQYF.

The chain carries TRBV6-5 and TRBJ2-5, with TRBD1 as a possible D gene (5 bases). V lost 3 bases and J lost 5, with 13 bases in between. The CDR3 is 14 residues long. Germline CDR1 MNHEY, CDR2 SVGAGI. The CDR3 region is CASSYPRAGETQYF. Here the CDR3 DNA reads TGTGCCAGCAGTTATCCTAGAGCAGGGGAGACCCAGTACTTC.

This sequence joins TRBV25-1 and TRBJ2-2; D not certain. The CDR3 has 14 amino acids. Germline CDR1 MGHDK, CDR2 SYGVNS. The V gene lost 5 bases and the J gene lost 0 bases, with 7 bases spanning the gap. CDR3 protein: CASSFLPNTGELFF. The CDR3 DNA sequence: TGTGCCAGCAGTTTTCTCCCGAACACCGGGGAGCTGTTTTTT.

The CDR3 reads CARLLGTGIINYGYTF. CDR3 bases: TGTGCCAGACTACTGGGGACAGGGATTATTAACTATGGCTACACCTTC. The chain employs TRBV2 and TRBJ1-2; 9 nucleotides align to TRBD1. The CDR3 length is 16 residues. Trimming cost V 9 bases and J 1 base; bases outside gene matches: 12. The germline V gene encodes CDR1 SNHLY and CDR2 FYNNEI.

The J gene is TRBJ1-1, the V gene TRBV7-9; perhaps TRBD1 as D (6 bases). Germline V gives CDR1 SEHNR, CDR2 FQNEAQ (reference sequence). Trimming removed 8 bases from V and 0 bases from J, with 10 bases in between. The CDR3 consists of 13 residues. CDR3: CASGQGLNTEAFF. CDR3 in DNA: TGTGCCAGCGGCCAGGGGTTGAACACTGAAGCTTTCTTT.

The genes are TRBV21-1 and TRBJ2-2; the table assigns TRBD2, which was not confirmed against the DNA. TRBV21-1 is a pseudogene. The CDR3 length is 14 residues. The CDR3 loop is CASSNGSNTGELFF. The CDR3 DNA follows: TGTGCCAGCAGCAATGGGAGCAACACCGGGGAGCTGTTTTTT.

V gene TRBV12-5 combines with J gene TRBJ2-1; 16 bases agree with TRBD2. The CDR3 length is 17 residues. Losses at the gene ends were 2 bases for V and 7 bases for J; bases not matched to a gene: 5. The V gene's germline CDR1 is LGHNT and CDR2 FRNRAP. The CDR3 bases are TGTGCTAGTGGTTTGACCTCGGGACTAGCGGGGGGGAATGAGCAGTTCTTC. Protein sequence: CASGLTSGLAGGNEQFF.

The chain has TRBV5-1 and TRBJ2-2; 9 bases agree with TRBD2. The CDR3 extends over 14 amino acids. Germline V gives CDR1 SGHRS, CDR2 YFSETQ. Germline trimming cut 4 bases from V and 4 bases from J; bases unmatched to any gene: 2. The CDR3 nucleotides read TGCGCCAGCAGCGCGGGAGGGGTCACCGGGGAGCTGTTTTTT. Protein sequence: CASSAGGVTGELFF.

Points on this clone: Other DNA variants within this sample encode the same CDR3. The V and J genes are TRBV18 and TRBJ1-1, with a possible D match to TRBD1 (6 bases). This CDR3 has 14 residues. Germline V lookup: CDR1 KGHSH, CDR2 LQKENI. Trimming cost V 3 bases and J 0 bases, with 8 bases left between them. CDR3 protein: CASSPGQMNTEAFF. As DNA, the CDR3 is TGTGCCAGCTCACCCGGACAGATGAACACTGAAGCTTTCTTT.

The chain is built from TRBV28 and TRBJ1-5; 11 nucleotides line up with TRBD1. The CDR3 is 16 amino acids. The trim removed 6 bases at V and 6 bases at J, leaving 10 bases unmatched. Germline V lookup: CDR1 MDHEN, CDR2 SYDVKM. The CDR3 DNA sequence: TGTGCCAGCAGGCAACCCGGGACAGGGGGGAGTCAGCCCCAGCATTTT. It codes for CASRQPGTGGSQPQHF.

The chain is built from TRBV6-1 and TRBJ2-7; 7 bases line up with TRBD1. The CDR3 is 14 residues long. V was pared by 1 base and J by 8 bases, with 8 bases of the junction left unmatched. Germline CDR1 and CDR2: MNHNS and SASEGT. CDR3 DNA: TGTGCCAGCAGTGAAGGTCTAGGGACAGATAAGCAGTACTTC. Protein: CASSEGLGTDKQYF.

The chain joins TRBV6-1 to TRBJ1-1; D possibly corresponds to TRBD1 (6 bases). Trimming cost V 0 bases and J 1 base, with 12 bases left between them. The CDR3 contains 16 residues. Germline values: CDR1 MNHNS, CDR2 SASEGT. The CDR3 sequence is CASSEALGAANTEAFF. The CDR3, as DNA: TGTGCCAGCAGTGAAGCGCTGGGGGCGGCGAACACTGAAGCTTTCTTT.

The gene calls are TRBV27 and TRBJ2-7, with no clear D. With 0 bases removed from V and 1 base from J, the gap between germline ends came to 7 bases. The CDR3 is 14 amino acids. Germline CDR1 and CDR2: MNHEY and SMNVEV (reference sequence). The CDR3 reads CASSLSASSYEQYF. DNA for the CDR3: TGTGCCAGCAGTTTATCGGCCAGTTCCTACGAGCAGTACTTC.

The chain employs TRBV30 and TRBJ1-6; the D gene is possibly TRBD1 (6 bases). Per germline, CDR1 GTSNPN and CDR2 SVGIG (reference sequence). This CDR3 has 16 residues. Trimming pared 0 bases from V and 7 bases from J, leaving 16 bases between. DNA for the CDR3: TGTGCCTGGAGTGTACTGGGGGGGCTGGGAAATTCACCCCTCCACTTT. Its translation is CAWSVLGGLGNSPLHF.

The rearrangement uses TRBV7-2 and TRBJ1-4; D is uncertain. The CDR3 sequence is 14 residues long. Looked up from germline, CDR1 is SGHTA and CDR2 is FQGNSA. With 5 bases removed from V and 7 bases from J, the gap between germline ends came to 14 bases. CDR3: CASSQFELTEKLFF. Written as DNA, the CDR3 is TGTGCCAGCAGCCAATTTGAGCTAACTGAAAAACTGTTTTTT.

V is TRBV5-1 and J is TRBJ1-4; a weak D match, TRBD1 (6 bases). Trimming cost V 2 bases and J 6 bases, with 11 bases left between them. The CDR3 is 14 amino acids. Germline CDR1 is SGHRS and CDR2 is YFSETQ. CDR3 amino acids: CASSFGGMDEKLFF. The CDR3 DNA reads TGCGCCAGCAGCTTTGGGGGCATGGATGAAAAACTGTTTTTT.

The rearrangement links TRBV19 to TRBJ2-2, with 8 bases fitting TRBD1. V trimming: 7 bases; J trimming: 4 bases; junction bases outside the gene matches: 8. Per germline, CDR1 LNHDA and CDR2 SQIVND (reference sequence). This CDR3 contains 15 residues. In DNA, the CDR3 is TGTGCCAGTACTCCAGGGGGCAGAATCACCGGGGAGCTGTTTTTT. Translation gives CASTPGGRITGELFF. The full variable domain, with the rest looked up from reference TRBV19 and TRBJ2-2, is DGGITQSPKYLFRKEGQNVTLSCEQNLNHDAMYWYRQDPGQGLRLIYYSQIVNDFQKGDIAEGYSVSREKKESFPLTVTSAQKNPTAFYLCASTPGGRITGELFFGEGSRLTVL.

The chain is built from TRBV4-3 and TRBJ1-2, with D maybe TRBD1 (6 bases). The CDR3 length is 17 residues. Trimming took 1 base from V and 2 from J, leaving 17 bases between them. CDR1 and CDR2 (germline): LGHNA, YSLEER. The CDR3 bases are TGCGCCAGCAGCCAAGGAACCCAAGGGGGTAACAACTATGGCTACACCTTC. Translating it yields CASSQGTQGGNNYGYTF.

This chain uses TRBV19 with TRBJ2-2, with TRBD2 matching over 9 bases. This CDR3 comprises 16 residues. Germline CDR1 reads LNHDA; CDR2 reads SQIVND (reference sequence). Losses at the gene ends were 7 bases for V and 4 bases for J; bases not matched to a gene: 10. The CDR3 spells CASMASGTSGTGELFF. Written as DNA, the CDR3 is TGTGCCAGTATGGCTAGCGGGACTTCGGGCACCGGGGAGCTGTTTTTT.

The chain couples TRBV10-1 to TRBJ2-5; D possibly corresponds to TRBD2 (7 bases). The CDR3 has 15 amino acids. V lost 4 bases and J 1 base, leaving 13 bases between the germline ends. Germline values: CDR1 WNHNN, CDR2 SYGVQD (reference sequence). CDR3 in DNA: TGCGCCAGCAGTGGGGGGCTAGCGGCCCAAGAGACCCAGTACTTC. Translating gives CASSGGLAAQETQYF.

CDR3 bases: TGTGCCAGCAGTGAGGCCGGACTTGGCTACACCTTC. This gives the protein CASSEAGLGYTF. V is TRBV6-1 and J is TRBJ1-2; no clear D. Germline V lookup: CDR1 MNHNS, CDR2 SASEGT. The CDR3 runs 12 residues. The V end was cut by 3 bases, the J end by 7 bases, with 9 bases between.

For the CDR3, the DNA is TGTGCCAGCAGCGTATCCAGCGGGAGTTTCACCGGGGAGCTGTTTTTT. The encoded protein is CASSVSSGSFTGELFF. The chain combines TRBV9 with TRBJ2-2; 8 bases align to TRBD2. Trimming took 1 base from V and 4 from J; bases not matched to a gene: 6. Germline CDR1 reads SGDLS; CDR2 reads YYNGEE. The CDR3 loop spans 16 amino acids.